The 13 T cell receptor beta chains given below trace back to one sample, sequenced in a study of blood T cells in healthy people across ages. A second PCR of 7 to 11 cycles used a sample-barcoded 5' primer and a J-beta primer mix. MiXCR, run by TCRdb on the 5' RACE reads, gives a single entry per CDR3 protein. In the table there are around 1.5 million distinct CDR3 sequences, 30% to 40% of which are singletons. Sequencing was performed on blood. The source is a woman aged 30 to 39 in good health.

This clonotype was seen just once. The chain uses TRBV2 and TRBJ1-2; no reliable D call. The CDR3 has 12 residues. Per the germline V gene, CDR1 is SNHLY and CDR2 is FYNNEI. The ends were cut back, 4 bases at V and 8 bases at J, with 11 bases in the middle. CDR3 sequence: CASSGTARGYTF. The CDR3, as DNA: TGTGCCAGCAGTGGTACAGCGCGAGGCTACACCTTC.

The CDR3 coding sequence is TGTGCCAGCAGCGCAGACGGCCTCTACAATGAGCAGTTCTTC. Translated: CASSADGLYNEQFF. The J gene is TRBJ2-1, the V gene TRBV9; D not resolved. CDR3 length equals 14 residues. CDR1 and CDR2 from the germline V gene are SGDLS and YYNGEE. The V and J ends lost 3 bases and 3 bases respectively, with 10 bases between them.

The chain employs TRBV7-9 and TRBJ2-7; D could derive from TRBD1 or TRBD2 (6 bases each). Germline CDR1 reads SEHNR; CDR2 reads FQNEAQ (reference sequence). The CDR3 is made up of 13 amino acids. With 4 bases removed from V and 6 bases from J, the gap between germline ends came to 13 bases. CDR3 loop: CASSSQGRGEQYF. The CDR3, as DNA: TGTGCCAGCAGCTCTCAGGGGCGGGGCGAGCAGTACTTC.

This clonotype was picked up a small number of times. This sequence joins TRBV5-1 and TRBJ2-2; TRBD1 aligns across 12 bases. The germline V gene has CDR1 SGHRS and CDR2 YFSETQ. The length of the CDR3 is 17 residues. Losses at the gene ends were 0 bases for V and 4 bases for J; bases not matched to a gene: 4. This CDR3 is CASSLEGQGATTGELFF. For the CDR3, the DNA is TGCGCCAGCAGCTTGGAGGGACAGGGGGCGACCACCGGGGAGCTGTTTTTT.

The V and J genes are TRBV4-1 and TRBJ1-1, with D unclear. V was pared by 0 bases and J by 5 bases, with 16 bases between. Germline values: CDR1 MGHRA, CDR2 YSYEKL. The CDR3 totals 16 residues. CDR3 residues: CASSQEGGRDGTEAFF. The CDR3 nucleotides are TGCGCCAGCAGCCAAGAGGGAGGACGGGATGGGACTGAAGCTTTCTTT.

The V call is TRBV5-5, the J call TRBJ2-6, with unresolved D. Trimming took 1 base from V and 4 from J, leaving 9 bases between them. The CDR3 is 15 amino acids. The germline V gene encodes CDR1 SGHKS and CDR2 YYEKEE (reference sequence). The CDR3 reads CASSLSPTGANVLTF. The CDR3 nucleotides read TGTGCCAGCAGCTTGAGCCCAACCGGGGCCAACGTCCTGACTTTC.

The chain has TRBV3-1 and TRBJ2-3; a weak D match, TRBD2 (6 bases). Germline CDR1 LGHDT, CDR2 YNNKEL (reference sequence). Trimming left V 3 bases short and J 6 bases short, with 22 bases between. The CDR3 runs 17 residues. The CDR3 reads CASSQLFRGKSRDTQYF. CDR3 nucleotides: TGTGCCAGCAGCCAGTTATTTCGCGGGAAGTCCAGGGATACGCAGTATTTT.

The rearrangement joins TRBV6-1 to TRBJ2-7, with TRBD2 matching over 7 bases. Germline V gene sequence: CDR1 MNHNS, CDR2 SASEGT. The CDR3 has 13 amino acids. Trimming cost V 8 bases and J 5 bases; bases outside gene matches: 9. DNA for the CDR3: TGTGCCAGCTCCGCCGGGAGGAGGAACGAGCAGTACTTC. The encoded protein is CASSAGRRNEQYF.

This clonotype was counted a few times. The V call is TRBV27, the J call TRBJ2-7; D is possibly TRBD1 (6 bases). CDR3 length: 15 amino acids. The V gene's germline CDR1 is MNHEY and CDR2 SMNVEV (reference sequence). V was cut by 3 bases and J by 3 bases, with 15 bases left in between. CDR3 protein: CASSLSGTRVYEQYF. In DNA form, the CDR3 reads TGTGCCAGCAGTTTGTCCGGGACAAGGGTCTACGAGCAGTACTTC.

Written as DNA, the CDR3 is TGTGCCAGCAGCCCAGGGACAGGGATATTGACAAATACGCAGTATTTT. Translating gives CASSPGTGILTNTQYF. J is TRBJ2-3 and V is TRBV9, with 9 bases that match TRBD1. This CDR3 is 16 amino acids long. V shed 4 bases, J shed 7 bases, and the junction held 13 bases outside the gene matches. Germline CDR1 and CDR2: SGDLS and YYNGEE. Based on the CDR3 plus reference TRBV9 and TRBJ2-3, the full variable domain is DSGVTQTPKHLITATGQRVTLRCSPRSGDLSVYWYQQSLDQGLQFLIQYYNGEERAKGNILERFSAQQFPDLHSELNLSSLELGDSALYFCASSPGTGILTNTQYFGPGTRLTVL.

The sample holds a few counts of this clonotype. The V and J genes are TRBV6-1 and TRBJ2-1; D remains ambiguous. V lost 7 bases to trimming and J lost 0 bases, with 10 bases between them. Looked up from germline, CDR1 is MNHNS and CDR2 is SASEGT. CDR3 length: 14 residues. The CDR3 here is CASNTAISYNEQFF. In nucleotides, the CDR3 is TGTGCCAGCAATACAGCTATCTCCTACAATGAGCAGTTCTTC.

This clonotype was found once. This chain uses TRBV25-1 with TRBJ1-1; D is ambiguous. This CDR3 comprises 14 residues. Trimming shortened V by 6 bases and J by 5 bases, and 16 bases separated the two germline ends. Per the germline V gene, CDR1 is MGHDK and CDR2 is SYGVNS. This chain's CDR3 is CASSLNSRSTEAFF. CDR3 in DNA: TGTGCCAGCAGCTTGAACAGTCGATCGACTGAAGCTTTCTTT.

The chain uses TRBV6-5 and TRBJ2-1; D possibly matches TRBD1 or TRBD2 (5 bases each). This CDR3 has 16 amino acids. V shed 5 bases and J shed 0 bases, with 14 bases lying between them. Per the germline V gene, CDR1 is MNHEY and CDR2 is SVGAGI. In nucleotides, the CDR3 is TGTGCCAGCAGTCCCTCCCGGGGCCCCTCCTACAATGAGCAGTTCTTC. Translated, it gives CASSPSRGPSYNEQFF.